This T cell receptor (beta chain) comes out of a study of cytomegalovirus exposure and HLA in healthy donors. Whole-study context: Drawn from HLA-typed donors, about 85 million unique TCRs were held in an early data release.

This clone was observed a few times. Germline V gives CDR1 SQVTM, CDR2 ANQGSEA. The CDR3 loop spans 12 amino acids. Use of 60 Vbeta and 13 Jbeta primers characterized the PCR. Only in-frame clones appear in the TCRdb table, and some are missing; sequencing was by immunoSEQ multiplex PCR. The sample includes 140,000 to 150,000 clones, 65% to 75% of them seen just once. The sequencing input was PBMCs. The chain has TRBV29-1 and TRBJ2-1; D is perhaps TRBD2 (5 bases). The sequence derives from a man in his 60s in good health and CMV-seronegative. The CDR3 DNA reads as TGCAGTCCGAGGGCCCTCGGGAATGAGCAGTTCTTC. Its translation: CSPRALGNEQFF.